Below are 31 T cell receptor beta chains sequenced from a single sample in a study of CD8+CD57+ T cells in acquired aplastic anemia. The template for TCR beta VDJ and CDR3 sequence profiling was genomic DNA. TCRdb re-called the reads with MiXCR, one entry per CDR3 protein. The profile shows 400,000 to 500,000 distinct CDR3 sequences, 55% to 70% of them singletons. The specimen sequenced was sorted CD4+, CD8+, or CD8+CD57+ T cells (not recorded which) from PBMCs. The origin of the receptors is a human donor in good health, serving as a control.

As concerns this clonotype: The junction does not match germline at one end; this may be a read error. This chain connects TRBV7-9 to TRBJ1-6; the D is unclear. This CDR3 spans 12 amino acids. CDR1 and CDR2 (germline): SEHNR, FQNEAQ (reference sequence). DNA of the CDR3: TGTGCCAGCAGCCGGGATGAGTCACCCCTTCACTTT. This codes for CASSRDESPLHF.

As to this clonotype: One junction end disagrees with the germline gene, perhaps due to a read error. The CDR3 spells CASSLAAAETETQYF. The CDR3 coding sequence is TGTGCCAGCAGCTTAGCGGCAGCTGAAACAGAAACGCAGTATTTT. The chain joins TRBV7-7 to TRBJ2-3; no definite D call. The germline gives CDR1 SSHAT, CDR2 FNYEAQ (reference sequence). This CDR3 has 15 amino acids.

This clonotype occurred once. V is TRBV5-1 and J is TRBJ1-2; TRBD1 is a possible D gene (5 bases). CDR1 is SGHRS, CDR2 YFSETQ, per germline. Trimming stripped 0 bases from V and 8 bases from J, with 14 bases between. There are 14 residues in the CDR3. The DNA of the CDR3 is TGCGCCAGCAGCTTGGCCGGGCAGGGAGTCGGCTACACCTTC. As protein: CASSLAGQGVGYTF.

This clonotype was detected ten times or more. This chain uses TRBV7-3 with TRBJ1-1, with TRBD1 matching over 8 bases. The CDR3 covers 14 residues. Germline trimming cut 4 bases from V and 4 bases from J; bases unmatched to any gene: 5. Germline loops: CDR1 SGHTA, CDR2 FQGTGA. The DNA of the CDR3 is TGTGCCAGCAGCTCAACTCAGGGGGCCACTGAAGCTTTCTTT. Translated: CASSSTQGATEAFF.

This clonotype showed up many times. The gene calls are TRBV7-2 and TRBJ1-5; perhaps TRBD1 as D (5 bases). The germline V gene encodes CDR1 SGHTA and CDR2 FQGNSA. Trimming took off 1 base at V and 6 bases at J, with 10 bases between the two ends. The CDR3 covers 14 residues. The CDR3 loop is CASSLDRGGQPQHF. CDR3 in DNA: TGTGCCAGCAGCTTAGATAGGGGTGGTCAGCCCCAGCATTTT.

This clonotype was recorded once. The V and J genes are TRBV5-5 and TRBJ2-3; D remains unclear. The CDR3 is 14 amino acids. V lost 4 bases to trimming and J lost 2 bases, with 11 bases between them. Germline V gene data show CDR1 as SGHKS and CDR2 as YYEKEE (reference sequence). The CDR3 region is CASSEWSNTDTQYF. DNA of the CDR3: TGTGCCAGCAGCGAATGGAGCAACACAGATACGCAGTATTTT.

The CDR3 coding sequence is TGCGCCAGCAGCTCGGGAAAGGGCGTATCACCCCTCCACTTT. Translated, it gives CASSSGKGVSPLHF. The chain couples TRBV5-1 to TRBJ1-6; D unclear. V lost 3 bases, J lost 10 bases, and 14 bases lay in between. Germline V gene data show CDR1 as SGHRS and CDR2 as YFSETQ. There are 14 residues in the CDR3.

This clonotype was seen a handful of times. This chain uses TRBV12-3 or TRBV12-4 with TRBJ1-2; 7 nucleotides match TRBD1. The CDR3 runs 15 residues. The V and J ends lost 6 bases and 5 bases, in that order; junction bases with no gene match: 12. Here the CDR3 DNA reads TGTGCCAGCAGCTTTACCGGACAGGCCGAGTATGGCTACACCTTC. It codes for CASSFTGQAEYGYTF.

This clonotype was observed a few times. The rearrangement links TRBV12-3 or TRBV12-4 to TRBJ1-2, with 7 nucleotides matching TRBD1. V lost 6 bases, J lost 8 bases, and 9 bases stayed unmatched. The CDR3 sequence is 13 residues long. Here the CDR3 reads CASRSTGARGYTF. CDR3 DNA: TGTGCCAGCAGATCAACAGGGGCGAGGGGCTACACCTTC.

As to this clonotype: Without the conserved terminal phenylalanine or tryptophan, this CDR3 likely stems from a read error. The DNA is left out, because the CDR3 cannot be placed on it with certainty; the CDR3 is given as TCRdb lists it. The rearrangement joins TRBV9 to TRBJ1-5. Germline assignment: CDR1 SGDLS and CDR2 YYNGEE. The CDR3 numbers 13 amino acids, ends counted. CDR3 amino acids: CASSGKQRKSPHI.

In its sample, this clonotype was seen many times. Written as DNA, the CDR3 is TGTGCCAGCAGTCCACGACCTGACATTCACATGAACACTGAAGCTTTCTTT. Protein product: CASSPRPDIHMNTEAFF. The chain combines TRBV12-3 or TRBV12-4 with TRBJ1-1; D remains ambiguous. Trimming took off 5 bases at V and 0 bases at J, with 19 bases between the two ends. The CDR3 covers 17 residues.

As to this clonotype: The conserved phenylalanine or tryptophan normally closing the CDR3 is absent here, so this likely arose from a read error. The DNA is left out, because the CDR3 cannot be placed on it with certainty; the CDR3 is given as TCRdb lists it. V usage is TRBV2 and J usage is TRBJ1-2; the listed D gene, TRBD1, was not tested against the DNA. Germline values: CDR1 SNHLY, CDR2 FYNNEI. The CDR3 extends over 11 residues, inclusive of both ends. CDR3 sequence reads: CASSRPGGFTV.

The rearrangement links TRBV20-1 to TRBJ1-6; possible D gene TRBD1, 5 bases. Germline V lookup: CDR1 DFQATT, CDR2 SNEGSKA (reference sequence). The germline V and J ends were trimmed by 6 bases and 18 bases, with 18 bases remaining between them. This CDR3 region has 11 residues. DNA of the CDR3: TGCAGTGCACACGTGAGAGGGGCCCCCCACTTT. Translating gives CSAHVRGAPHF.

The V gene is TRBV2, the J gene TRBJ2-1; 12 nucleotides align to TRBD2. Unmatched junction bases numbered 3, after V lost 2 bases and J lost 4 bases. CDR3 size: 16 residues. Germline V gene lookup returns CDR1 SNHLY and CDR2 FYNNEI. CDR3 in amino acids: CASSERLAGGYNEQFF. The CDR3 DNA sequence: TGTGCCAGCAGTGAAAGGCTAGCGGGGGGGTACAATGAGCAGTTCTTC.

This clonotype was recorded many times. CDR3 region: CAWTRASYGYTF. In DNA, the CDR3 is TGTGCCTGGACCAGGGCCTCCTATGGCTACACCTTC. The chain has TRBV30 and TRBJ1-2; weak D call: TRBD1 (5 bases). This CDR3 spans 12 amino acids. CDR1 is GTSNPN, CDR2 SVGIG, per germline (reference sequence). Trimming shortened V by 4 bases and J by 4 bases, and 10 bases separated the two germline ends.

In regard to this clonotype: A read error may account for a junction end that differs from germline. The chain has TRBV7-2 and TRBJ2-3; D unresolved. This CDR3 is 14 amino acids long. Germline lookup yields CDR1 SGHTA and CDR2 FQGNSA. The CDR3 bases are TGTGCCAGCAGCACCCCCGGGTCAGGCGCTACGGAGCATTTT. As protein: CASSTPGSGATEHF.

The chain links TRBV7-2 to TRBJ2-1; D might be TRBD1 (6 bases). Trimming removed 5 bases at V and 15 bases at J, with 26 bases between. The CDR3 sequence is 15 residues long. CDR1 is SGHTA, CDR2 FQGNSA, per germline. CDR3 DNA: TGTGCCAGCAGCCTAGGGGGACGCTACAATGAGCAGTTGTTCTTC. It yields the protein CASSLGGRYNEQLFF.

Remarks on this clonotype: The junction departs from the called germline gene at one end, perhaps through a read error. The V call is TRBV5-1, the J call TRBJ2-7; 7 bases align to TRBD1. Germline V gene data show CDR1 as SGHRS and CDR2 as YFSETQ. CDR3 length: 14 residues. The DNA of the CDR3 is TGTGCCAGCAGCCCGAGACAGGGCCCCTACGAGCAGTACTTC. Its protein product is CASSPRQGPYEQYF.

V gene TRBV7-4 combines with J gene TRBJ1-2; D call uncertain. V dropped 3 bases and J dropped 8 bases, with 28 bases sitting between them. This CDR3 spans 18 amino acids. Germline loops: CDR1 SGHVT, CDR2 SQSDAQ. Here the CDR3 DNA reads TGTGCCAGCAGCTTGAGCCCGGTGAACACTGGCGCTTTCGCCGGCTACACCTTC. Its protein is CASSLSPVNTGAFAGYTF.

The V gene is TRBV5-1, the J gene TRBJ2-7; a weak D match, TRBD1 (6 bases). V gave up 4 bases and J gave up 9 bases, with 17 bases separating them. The germline V gene encodes CDR1 SGHRS and CDR2 YFSETQ. This CDR3 has 13 residues. The CDR3 is CASSRQGCGWQYF. CDR3 nucleotides: TGCGCCAGCAGCAGGCAGGGGTGCGGGTGGCAGTACTTC.

This chain links TRBV6-1 with TRBJ1-2; tentatively, D is TRBD1 (6 bases). V was trimmed by 6 bases and J by 4 bases, leaving 15 bases between them. Germline V gene sequence: CDR1 MNHNS, CDR2 SASEGT. The CDR3 is 14 amino acids. The CDR3 DNA is TGTGCCAGCAGGACTGTGGACAGAGTCTATGGCTACACCTTC. As protein: CASRTVDRVYGYTF.

The chain is built from TRBV7-9 and TRBJ1-2, with D unclear. Germline-derived CDR1 and CDR2 are SEHNR and FQNEAQ (reference sequence). V shed 5 bases and J shed 4 bases, with 8 bases lying between them. The CDR3 is 12 amino acids. The CDR3 DNA is TGTGCCAGCAGCCCTGACGGCTATGGCTACACCTTC. It yields the protein CASSPDGYGYTF.

With respect to this clonotype: Relative to the germline gene, one junction end is altered; a read error may explain this. V and J are TRBV9 and TRBJ2-7; D is uncertain. Germline V gene lookup returns CDR1 SGDLS and CDR2 YYNGEE. The length of the CDR3 is 14 residues. The CDR3 coding sequence is TGTGCCAGCAGTGTAGATCTAAGCTACAACGAGCAGTACTTC. It yields the protein CASSVDLSYNEQYF.

V is TRBV7-2 and J is TRBJ2-7; D not resolved. Germline V gene sequence: CDR1 SGHTA, CDR2 FQGNSA. The V gene lost 4 bases and the J gene lost 13 bases, with 23 bases spanning the gap. The CDR3 is 14 amino acids. CDR3: CASSYRSYYEEYYF. CDR3 nucleotides: TGTGCCAGCAGCTATCGGAGCTACTATGAGGAGTACTACTTC. Drawing the rest from reference TRBV7-2 and TRBJ2-7, the complete variable domain is GAGVSQSPSNKVTEKGKDVELRCDPISGHTALYWYRQSLGQGLEFLIYFQGNSAPDKSGLPSDRFSAERTGGSVSTLTIQRTQQEDSAVYLCASSYRSYYEEYYFGPGTRLTVT.

This clonotype occurred once. The conserved final phenylalanine or tryptophan is absent from the CDR3, which likely points to a read error. It is unclear where the CDR3 begins or ends on the DNA, so no DNA is shown, and the CDR3 is as TCRdb lists it. The chain joins TRBV7-2 to TRBJ2-3; the table gives TRBD1 as D, unverified against the DNA. The CDR3 length is 13 residues, termini included. Germline V gene sequence: CDR1 SGHTA, CDR2 FQGNSA. The CDR3 loop reads CASSLVGQGGNHP.

This clonotype was seen many times. The chain has TRBV5-6 and TRBJ1-1; maybe TRBD1 (6 bases). CDR1 and CDR2 (germline): SGHDT, YYEEEE. Trimming removed 0 bases from V and 6 bases from J, with 15 bases in between. The CDR3 spans 15 residues. CDR3 region: CASSLVGRGVSEAFF. The DNA of the CDR3 is TGTGCCAGCAGCTTGGTGGGCAGGGGCGTTTCTGAAGCTTTCTTT.

The chain couples TRBV15 to TRBJ2-3; 11 nucleotides agree with TRBD2. Germline CDR1 is LNHNV and CDR2 is YYDKDF (reference sequence). The CDR3 contains 19 residues. V gave up 1 base and J gave up 3 bases; unmatched junction bases: 12. The CDR3 sequence is CATSRGDSGGASSTDTQYF. CDR3 nucleotides: TGTGCCACCAGCAGAGGTGATAGCGGGGGGGCGTCAAGTACAGATACGCAGTATTTT.

This clonotype was picked up many times. The chain links TRBV5-1 to TRBJ1-2; TRBD1 might be the D (6 bases). CDR3 length equals 15 residues. Per germline, CDR1 SGHRS and CDR2 YFSETQ. Deletions cut 1 base from V and 5 bases from J, with 15 bases between. In nucleotides, the CDR3 is TGCGCCAGCAGCTTGTCGAAACAGGGAGAATATGGCTACACCTTC. Its translation is CASSLSKQGEYGYTF.

This clonotype showed up just once. Because it lacks the conserved phenylalanine or tryptophan at the end, this CDR3 is likely a read error. The chain joins TRBV7-8 to TRBJ2-5, with D maybe TRBD1 (6 bases). Trimming cost V 5 bases and J 1 base, with 14 bases left between them. Germline-derived CDR1 and CDR2 are SGHVS and FQNEAQ. The CDR3 runs to 15 residues. The CDR3 bases are TGTGCCAGCAGCCCCGACCAGGGGTCCCAAGAGACCCAGTACCTC. This sequence encodes CASSPDQGSQETQYL.

Worth noting for this clonotype: One end of the junction varies from germline; a read error may be responsible. The V gene is TRBV24-1, the J gene TRBJ2-1, with 8 bases aligning to TRBD2. This CDR3 contains 14 residues. The V gene's germline CDR1 is KGHDR and CDR2 SFDVKD. The CDR3 coding sequence is TGTGCCAGCAGCGTAGGGACTAGGAGTGGGGAGGAAGTATTC. Its translation: CASSVGTRSGEEVF.

This clonotype was found many times. The rearrangement joins TRBV30 to TRBJ1-6; no clear D. The germline V and J ends were trimmed by 4 bases and 0 bases, with 7 bases remaining between them. Germline V CDR1 and CDR2: GTSNPN, SVGIG (reference sequence). This CDR3 spans 14 amino acids. CDR3 sequence: CAWTGISYNSPLHF. The CDR3 DNA reads TGTGCCTGGACCGGGATCTCCTATAATTCACCCCTCCACTTT.